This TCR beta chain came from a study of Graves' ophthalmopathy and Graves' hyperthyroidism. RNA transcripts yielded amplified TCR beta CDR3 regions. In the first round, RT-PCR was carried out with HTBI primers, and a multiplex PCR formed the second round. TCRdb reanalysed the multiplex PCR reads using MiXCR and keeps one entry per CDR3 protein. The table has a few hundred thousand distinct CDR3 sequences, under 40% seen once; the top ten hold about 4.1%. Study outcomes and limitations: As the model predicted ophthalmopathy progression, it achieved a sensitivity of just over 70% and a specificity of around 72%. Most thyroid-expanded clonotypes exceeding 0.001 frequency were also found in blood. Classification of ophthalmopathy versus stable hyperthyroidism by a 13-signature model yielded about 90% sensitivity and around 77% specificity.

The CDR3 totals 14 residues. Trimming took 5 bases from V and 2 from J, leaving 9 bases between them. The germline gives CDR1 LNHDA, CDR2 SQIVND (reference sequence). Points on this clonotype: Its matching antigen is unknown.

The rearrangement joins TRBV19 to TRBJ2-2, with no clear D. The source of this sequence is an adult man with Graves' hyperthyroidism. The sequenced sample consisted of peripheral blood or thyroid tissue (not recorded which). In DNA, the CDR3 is TGTGCCAGTAGTCCCCTCATAAACACCGGGGAGCTGTTTTTT. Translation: CASSPLINTGELFF.